The clone carrying this TCR beta chain has a single count. What it binds is unknown. Repertoires were generated with immunoSEQ multiplex PCR, while TCRdb's copy carries only in-frame clones and drops some. The data contain about 23,000 clones, 88% of them singletons. Preterm samples came from extremely preterm deliveries at about 23-29 weeks. Germline V CDR1 and CDR2: SGHRS, YFSETQ. This CDR3 region has 16 residues. The germline V and J ends were trimmed by 0 bases and 4 bases, with 16 bases remaining between them. This specimen belongs to a study of naive CD8 T cells in extremely preterm neonates. Study results and caveats: Compared with older groups, preterm CDR3s were shorter, with fewer N additions and less trimming.

The chain recombines TRBV5-1 with TRBJ1-1; D is unresolved. The receptor was derived from a boy who was born preterm. The sequenced sample consisted of naive CD8+ T cells from cord blood. The CDR3 region is CASSLAGEGGITEAFF. Written as DNA, the CDR3 is TGCGCCAGCAGCTTGGCCGGAGAGGGAGGGATCACTGAAGCTTTCTTT.